These 27 T cell receptor beta chains were sequenced from one sample in a study of early T cells in non-severe SARS-CoV-2 infection. From the 5' RACE reads, TCRdb called clonotypes with MiXCR, one entry per CDR3 protein. The sample lists roughly 68,000 distinct CDR3 sequences; more than 4% were seen once. The sample comprised whole blood. Receptors were obtained from an adult who was a healthcare worker with PCR-confirmed SARS-CoV-2 infection or an uninfected control (not recorded which).

This clonotype was seen repeatedly, ten times or more. The chain carries TRBV6-1 and TRBJ2-7, with TRBD2 as a possible D gene (5 bases). The CDR3 is made up of 15 amino acids. Germline CDR1 is MNHNS and CDR2 is SASEGT. V lost 3 bases and J lost 1, with 13 bases in between. Here the CDR3 reads CASSEESGSSYEQYF. The CDR3 region has the DNA TGTGCCAGCAGTGAGGAAAGCGGTTCTTCCTACGAGCAGTACTTC.

This clonotype has a handful of counts. The gene calls are TRBV10-2 and TRBJ2-1, with 11 positions matching TRBD2. The CDR3 loop spans 11 amino acids. V shed 3 bases and J 15 bases; nucleotides not matched to a gene: 1. Germline V gives CDR1 WSHSY, CDR2 SAAADI. CDR3 loop: CASSEGTSGFF. The DNA of the CDR3 is TGCGCCAGCAGTGAAGGGACTAGCGGGTTCTTC.

This clonotype was recorded a few times. V and J are TRBV10-1 and TRBJ2-7; 9 bases map to TRBD2. Unmatched junction bases numbered 8, after V lost 5 bases and J lost 3 bases. This CDR3 has 15 amino acids. CDR1 WNHNN and CDR2 SYGVQD come from the germline V gene (reference sequence). The DNA of the CDR3 is TGCGCCAGCAGTTCGACTAGCGGACGCTACTACGAGCAGTACTTC. It translates to CASSSTSGRYYEQYF.

The gene calls are TRBV28 and TRBJ1-1; perhaps TRBD1 as D (6 bases). Looked up from germline, CDR1 is MDHEN and CDR2 is SYDVKM. This CDR3 spans 15 amino acids. V was cut by 5 bases and J by 3 bases, with 16 bases left in between. The CDR3 DNA reads as TGTGCCAGCAGTCCCCAAGGCGGGGGCCACACTGAAGCTTTCTTT. The encoded protein is CASSPQGGGHTEAFF.

This chain connects TRBV12-3 or TRBV12-4 to TRBJ2-1, with 10 bases matching TRBD1. The trim removed 2 bases at V and 7 bases at J, leaving 5 bases unmatched. The CDR3 has 15 residues. CDR3 protein: CASSLWDRGGNEQFF. CDR3 DNA: TGTGCCAGCAGTTTATGGGACAGGGGCGGGAATGAGCAGTTCTTC.

This clonotype was detected ten times or more. The CDR3 DNA reads TGCAGTGCTTTTAACAGGGCCTCTACAGATACGCAGTATTTT. Residues: CSAFNRASTDTQYF. The chain links TRBV20-1 to TRBJ2-3, with a possible D match to TRBD1 (6 bases). V was shortened by 5 bases and J by 3 bases, with 15 bases between the two germline ends. Germline V gene lookup returns CDR1 DFQATT and CDR2 SNEGSKA (reference sequence). The CDR3 extends over 14 amino acids.

This clonotype was seen more than once but under ten times. The chain carries TRBV30 and TRBJ1-2; D ambiguous. Germline V gene data show CDR1 as GTSNPN and CDR2 as SVGIG (reference sequence). CDR3 length: 13 amino acids. The ends were cut back, 5 bases at V and 6 bases at J, with 16 bases in the middle. This CDR3 is CAWLNIPHDGYTF. The CDR3 nucleotides read TGTGCCTGGTTAAACATCCCTCACGATGGCTACACCTTC.

The rearrangement uses TRBV20-1 and TRBJ2-3, with D perhaps matching TRBD2 (5 bases). The CDR3 covers 14 residues. V dropped 1 base and J dropped 3 bases, with 11 bases sitting between them. CDR1 and CDR2 (germline): DFQATT, SNEGSKA (reference sequence). The CDR3 region is CSARAGYRTDTQYF. The CDR3 DNA is TGCAGTGCTAGAGCGGGGTATCGGACAGATACGCAGTATTTT.

This clonotype was observed many times. J is TRBJ1-2 and V is TRBV30; D is perhaps TRBD1 (6 bases). Germline CDR1 is GTSNPN and CDR2 is SVGIG (reference sequence). V gave up 4 bases and J gave up 4 bases, with 10 bases separating them. The CDR3 contains 12 residues. CDR3 amino acids: CAWTQGSYGYTF. CDR3 in DNA: TGTGCCTGGACACAGGGTAGCTATGGCTACACCTTC.

The J gene is TRBJ1-2, the V gene TRBV7-2; D gene unclear. V gave up 4 bases and J gave up 8 bases, with 17 bases separating them. The CDR3 is made up of 14 amino acids. Germline V lookup: CDR1 SGHTA, CDR2 FQGNSA. The CDR3 sequence: CASSSRDQERGYTF. The CDR3 nucleotides read TGTGCCAGCAGCTCGCGTGATCAGGAGCGGGGCTACACCTTC.

In its sample, this clonotype was seen many times. The rearrangement joins TRBV7-9 to TRBJ1-4; 8 nucleotides agree with TRBD1. V gave up 4 bases and J gave up 8 bases; unmatched junction bases: 9. Germline-derived CDR1 and CDR2 are SEHNR and FQNEAQ (reference sequence). The CDR3 length is 15 residues. CDR3 sequence reads: CASSSPTGVGEKLFF. CDR3 sequence (DNA): TGTGCCAGCAGCTCCCCGACAGGGGTGGGAGAAAAACTGTTTTTT.

The sample holds many counts of this clonotype. The genes are TRBV4-3 and TRBJ2-1; D is undetermined. The CDR3 runs to 17 residues. Trimming pared 1 base from V and 0 bases from J, leaving 13 bases between. Germline CDR1 is LGHNA and CDR2 is YSLEER. The CDR3 loop is CASSQGSASSSYNEQFF. In DNA form, the CDR3 reads TGCGCCAGCAGCCAAGGGTCGGCGTCTAGCTCCTACAATGAGCAGTTCTTC.

This clonotype was recorded a few times. This chain uses TRBV19 with TRBJ2-3; possibly TRBD1 for D (5 bases). Germline V lookup: CDR1 LNHDA, CDR2 SQIVND (reference sequence). V lost 4 bases, J lost 6 bases, and 8 bases lay in between. The CDR3 sequence is 12 residues long. The CDR3 region is CASSTSGDTQYF. CDR3 nucleotide sequence: TGTGCCAGTAGTACCTCAGGGGATACGCAGTATTTT.

This clonotype has ten or more counts. The rearrangement joins TRBV7-9 to TRBJ2-3; no definite D call. V gave up 3 bases and J gave up 0 bases, with 10 bases separating them. Germline V gives CDR1 SEHNR, CDR2 FQNEAQ (reference sequence). The CDR3 contains 15 residues. The CDR3 protein is CASSFRKMSTDTQYF. For the CDR3, the DNA is TGTGCCAGCAGCTTCAGGAAAATGAGCACAGATACGCAGTATTTT.

This clonotype came up many times. The rearrangement uses TRBV20-1 and TRBJ2-7; 7 bases align to TRBD1. CDR1 and CDR2 (germline): DFQATT, SNEGSKA (reference sequence). The junction had 8 bases not matched to a gene; V was cut back by 4 bases and J by 5 bases. This CDR3 comprises 13 residues. DNA for the CDR3: TGCAGTGCTATACAGGGGAATTGGGACGAGCAGTACTTC. It encodes CSAIQGNWDEQYF.

This clonotype has a count of ten or more. The chain couples TRBV7-8 to TRBJ1-1; the match to TRBD1 covers 7 bases. This CDR3 region has 14 residues. With 5 bases clipped from V and 0 bases from J, the junction kept 3 bases outside the gene matches. CDR1 and CDR2 (germline): SGHVS, FQNEAQ. CDR3 coding DNA: TGTGCCAGCAGCCCTGGGACAGTGAACACTGAAGCTTTCTTT. Its protein is CASSPGTVNTEAFF.

This clonotype was observed a handful of times. The V and J genes are TRBV7-2 and TRBJ1-1, with D possibly TRBD1 on 5 matching bases. From germline, CDR1 is SGHTA and CDR2 FQGNSA. The CDR3 extends over 13 amino acids. Between the trimmed V and J ends, which lost 4 bases and 6 bases, there was a span of 12 bases. CDR3 amino acids: CASSSRVNPEAFF. The CDR3 region has the DNA TGTGCCAGCAGCTCCAGGGTTAACCCTGAAGCTTTCTTT.

This clonotype was recorded at least ten times. The chain couples TRBV19 to TRBJ2-3, with D unresolved. The CDR3 consists of 12 residues. Trimming removed 0 bases from V and 7 bases from J, with 5 bases in between. Germline-derived CDR1 and CDR2 are LNHDA and SQIVND (reference sequence). The CDR3 nucleotides read TGTGCCAGTAGTATAGAGGGGAATACGCAGTATTTT. This sequence encodes CASSIEGNTQYF. The full variable domain, with the rest looked up from reference TRBV19 and TRBJ2-3, is DGGITQSPKYLFRKEGQNVTLSCEQNLNHDAMYWYRQDPGQGLRLIYYSQIVNDFQKGDIAEGYSVSREKKESFPLTVTSAQKNPTAFYLCASSIEGNTQYFGPGTRLTVL.

This clonotype showed up many times. CDR3 in amino acids: CASASGQGRTEAFF. Written as DNA, the CDR3 is TGTGCTAGTGCCTCGGGACAGGGAAGAACTGAAGCTTTCTTT. This chain connects TRBV12-5 to TRBJ1-1; TRBD1 matches 9 bases. The CDR3 extends over 14 amino acids. J was trimmed by 5 bases and V by 7 bases; bases with no gene match: 8. CDR1 and CDR2 from the germline V gene are LGHNT and FRNRAP.

This clonotype was seen ten or more times. The chain has TRBV7-9 and TRBJ2-7, with 9 bases matching TRBD1. The CDR3 is 16 amino acids. V lost 0 bases and J lost 7; bases outside the gene matches: 10. The germline gives CDR1 SEHNR, CDR2 FQNEAQ (reference sequence). The CDR3 reads CASSLAIGTGTGEQYF. For the CDR3, the DNA is TGTGCCAGCAGCTTAGCGATCGGGACAGGGACAGGGGAGCAGTACTTC.

This clonotype has at least ten counts. The chain uses TRBV6-2 or TRBV6-3 and TRBJ2-5, with D tentatively TRBD2 (6 bases). V was pared by 2 bases and J by 0 bases, with 22 bases between. The CDR3 has 19 residues. Germline V gene sequence: CDR1 MNHEY, CDR2 SVGEGT. The chain's CDR3 is CASSYGGLRDFKDQETQYF. The CDR3 DNA reads TGTGCCAGCAGTTACGGGGGACTCCGGGACTTCAAAGACCAAGAGACCCAGTACTTC.

The chain combines TRBV20-1 with TRBJ2-1; possible D gene TRBD2, 6 bases. CDR3 length: 14 amino acids. Germline loops: CDR1 DFQATT, CDR2 SNEGSKA (reference sequence). V dropped 6 bases and J dropped 5 bases, with 17 bases sitting between them. CDR3 protein: CSASPGTANNEQFF. For the CDR3, the DNA is TGCAGTGCCAGTCCCGGGACTGCAAACAATGAGCAGTTCTTC.

There are many counts of this clonotype. The chain links TRBV10-3 to TRBJ2-2; 7 bases match TRBD2. Germline CDR1 and CDR2: ENHRY and SYGVKD. J was trimmed by 6 bases and V by 11 bases; bases with no gene match: 12. This CDR3 region has 14 residues. The CDR3 region is CALRSGGRAGELFF. Written as DNA, the CDR3 is TGTGCCCTACGCTCGGGGGGTAGGGCCGGGGAGCTGTTTTTT.

Many counts were recorded for this clonotype. The genes are TRBV7-2 and TRBJ2-7; no clear D gene. The germline V gene has CDR1 SGHTA and CDR2 FQGNSA. Deletions cut 2 bases from V and 6 bases from J, with 17 bases between. The CDR3 spans 15 residues. CDR3 nucleotide sequence: TGTGCCAGCAGCTTATTTCTGGGGTCGGCCAGCGAGCAGTACTTC. Its protein product is CASSLFLGSASEQYF. The variable domain in full, completed from reference TRBV7-2 and TRBJ2-7, reads GAGVSQSPSNKVTEKGKDVELRCDPISGHTALYWYRQSLGQGLEFLIYFQGNSAPDKSGLPSDRFSAERTGGSVSTLTIQRTQQEDSAVYLCASSLFLGSASEQYFGPGTRLTVT.

This clonotype was recorded many times. V gene TRBV10-1 combines with J gene TRBJ2-2; D is perhaps TRBD1 or TRBD2 (6 bases each). V lost 2 bases and J lost 4, with 14 bases in between. Germline V gene lookup returns CDR1 WNHNN and CDR2 SYGVQD (reference sequence). This CDR3 has 16 residues. In DNA form, the CDR3 reads TGCGCCAGCAGTGAGGTGGGGGGCGAGAGCACCGGGGAGCTGTTTTTT. Its protein is CASSEVGGESTGELFF.

V gene TRBV29-1 combines with J gene TRBJ1-2, with D maybe TRBD1 (6 bases). Trimming cost V 3 bases and J 3 bases, with 14 bases left between them. This CDR3 region has 14 residues. In germline, CDR1 is SQVTM, CDR2 ANQGSEA. The CDR3 is CSVDSRGSDYGYTF. Written as DNA, the CDR3 is TGCAGCGTTGACAGCAGGGGTTCAGACTATGGCTACACCTTC. The full variable domain, in which reference TRBV29-1 and TRBJ1-2 provide the parts outside the CDR3, is SAVISQKPSRDICQRGTSLTIQCQVDSQVTMMFWYRQQPGQSLTLIATANQGSEATYESGFVIDKFPISRPNLTFSTLTVSNMSPEDSSIYLCSVDSRGSDYGYTFGSGTRLTVV.

This clonotype was seen at least ten times. V and J are TRBV20-1 and TRBJ2-7, with TRBD2 as a possible D gene (5 bases). The CDR3 loop spans 11 amino acids. The germline gives CDR1 DFQATT, CDR2 SNEGSKA (reference sequence). V was pared by 4 bases and J by 4 bases, with 8 bases between. In DNA, the CDR3 is TGCAGTGCTACTAGCAGATACGAGCAGTACTTC. This gives the protein CSATSRYEQYF.